Sequencing of this T cell receptor (beta chain) was carried out in a study of T cells in Graves' hyperthyroidism and ophthalmopathy. Study summary: It was at initial diagnosis, before any treatment, that peripheral blood was collected. Study results and limitations: Most thyroid clonotypes expanded above 0.001 appeared in blood too.

RNA transcripts yielded amplified TCR beta CDR3 regions. First-round RT-PCR with HTBI primers amplified the TCR CDR3 region. TCRdb processed the multiplex PCR reads anew with MiXCR; each CDR3 protein has one entry. The table lists hundreds of thousands of distinct CDR3 sequences, roughly 20% of them singletons. This clonotype came up many times. Its specificity is not known. For ophthalmopathy patients, the Clinical Activity Score was at least 3 and the NOSPECS grade at least 4; duration was under 3 months. A roughly 10 ml volume of fresh peripheral blood provided the PBMCs. Germline-derived CDR1 and CDR2 are LNHDA and SQIVND (reference sequence). J lost 4 bases, V lost 5 bases, and 5 bases had no gene match. The CDR3 is made up of 14 amino acids.

The source is a man aged 30-40 years with Graves' ophthalmopathy. Sequencing was carried out using blood. The chain links TRBV19 to TRBJ1-1, with 9 bases that match TRBD1. CDR3 DNA: TGTGCCAGTAGTCCACAGGGGGCGATCACTGAAGCTTTCTTT. It codes for CASSPQGAITEAFF.